This T cell receptor (beta chain) was sequenced in a study of OX40 agonist ivuxolimab in advanced cancers. Study information: The treatment was a fully human IgG2 OX40 agonist, ivuxolimab.

Regarding the study as a whole: Expanded clones belonging to CD8+ T cells outnumbered, on average, those of CD4+.

On this clone itself: No antigen is known for it.

Measured with immunoSEQ multiplex PCR; TCRdb has only the in-frame clones, and not every one. In the table there are roughly 8,700 clones, 90% of which are singletons. There are 16 residues in the CDR3. Trimming removed 5 bases at V and 1 base at J, with 18 bases between. CDR1 KGHSH and CDR2 LQKENI come from the germline V gene. The material sequenced was CD4+ or CD8+ T cells sorted from blood, taken in a trial of the OX40 agonist ivuxolimab. The V gene is TRBV18, the J gene TRBJ2-7; D perhaps matches TRBD2 (5 bases). This clonotype was sampled from an adult with an advanced solid tumor such as melanoma, head and neck, liver or kidney cancer. For the CDR3, the DNA is TGTGCCAGCTCATCAAATACGGGAACGCAATCCTACGAGCAGTACTTC. Residues: CASSSNTGTQSYEQYF. Supplemented by reference TRBV18 and TRBJ2-7, the full variable domain reads NAGVMQNPRHLVRRRGQEARLRCSPMKGHSHVYWYRQLPEEGLKFMVYLQKENIIDESGMPKERFSAEFPKEGPSILRIQQVVRGDSAAYFCASSSNTGTQSYEQYFGPGTRLTVT.